The rows below give T cell receptor beta chains drawn from one sample of a study of T cells in Graves' hyperthyroidism and ophthalmopathy. TCRdb ran MiXCR on the multiplex PCR reads and lists one entry per CDR3 protein. The repertoire holds some 500,000 distinct CDR3 sequences, with around 16% as singletons. The sample was blood. These receptors originate from a woman in her thirties with Graves' ophthalmopathy. CDR3s include the opening cysteine and the closing phenylalanine or tryptophan. The D gene is left open where the match is weak. Clone size, where shown, is once, few, many, or a class for clones that have expanded.

size,D,length,J,V,CDR3,DNA
-,-,14,TRBJ1-2,TRBV5-5,CASSLRADLYGYTF,TGTGCCAGCAGCTTGCGGGCAGATCTCTATGGCTACACCTTC
-,-,15,TRBJ1-4,TRBV7-9,CASTKGGPQNEKLFF,TGTGCCAGCACCAAGGGGGGACCGCAGAATGAAAAACTGTTTTTT
many,-,14,TRBJ1-5,TRBV3-1,CASSQEIQRQPQHF,TGTGCCAGCAGCCAAGAGATACAGAGGCAGCCCCAGCATTTT
-,-,13,TRBJ1-3,TRBV7-2,CASSFGSGNTIYF,TGTGCCAGCAGCTTTGGATCTGGAAACACCATATATTTT
-,-,15,TRBJ1-5,TRBV2,CASSDFWGGNQPQHF,TGTGCCAGCAGTGATTTTTGGGGGGGCAATCAGCCCCAGCATTTT
-,-,12,TRBJ2-3,TRBV20-1,CSARASGDTQYF,TGCAGTGCCAGGGCATCGGGAGATACGCAGTATTTT
-,TRBD1,14,TRBJ2-7,TRBV6-5,CASSYSGQANEQYF,TGTGCCAGCAGTTACTCGGGACAGGCCAACGAGCAGTACTTC
few,-,15,TRBJ1-5,TRBV9,CASSVDGGANQPQHF,TGTGCCAGCAGCGTAGACGGAGGGGCGAATCAGCCCCAGCATTTT
-,-,14,TRBJ2-1,TRBV12-3/TRBV12-4,CASRLGGPGNEQFF,TGTGCCAGCAGACTCGGAGGGCCGGGAAATGAGCAGTTCTTC
few,TRBD1,12,TRBJ2-1,TRBV27,CASSHQGALGFF,TGTGCCAGCAGTCATCAGGGGGCGTTGGGGTTCTTC
many,TRBD1,15,TRBJ2-2,TRBV5-1,CASHPGQAYTGELFF,TGCGCCAGCCATCCGGGACAGGCCTACACCGGGGAGCTGTTTTTT
-,-,13,TRBJ2-1,TRBV6-2/TRBV6-3,CASSYSNWDHQFF,TGTGCCAGCAGTTACTCGAATTGGGACCATCAGTTCTTC
many,TRBD1,15,TRBJ2-5,TRBV2,CASTKEGQKRETQYF,TGTGCCAGCACCAAAGAGGGACAGAAGAGGGAGACCCAGTACTTC
few,TRBD1,16,TRBJ1-6,TRBV4-2,CASSKGGTGGGSPLHF,TGTGCCAGCAGCAAAGGAGGGACAGGGGGCGGCTCACCCCTCCACTTT
few,TRBD1,14,TRBJ2-5,TRBV28,CASQDRAFRETQYF,TGTGCCAGCCAGGACAGGGCGTTTCGAGAGACCCAGTACTTC
many,-,13,TRBJ2-1,TRBV7-9,CASSLRQNNEQFF,TGTGCCAGCAGCTTGAGACAGAACAATGAGCAGTTCTTC
many,-,16,TRBJ1-4,TRBV18,CASSPPDTSTNEKLFF,TGTGCCAGCTCACCACCGGACACCTCAACTAATGAAAAACTGTTTTTT
few,-,13,TRBJ1-6,TRBV11-2,CASSATGNPPLHF,TGTGCCAGCAGCGCCACAGGGAATCCACCCCTCCACTTT
many,-,14,TRBJ2-7,TRBV2,CASSEAPLGYEQYF,TGTGCCAGCAGTGAAGCGCCCCTCGGTTACGAGCAGTACTTC
-,-,15,TRBJ1-1,TRBV3-1,CASSPPSRPNTEAFF,TGTGCCAGCAGCCCCCCGAGTAGACCGAACACTGAAGCTTTCTTT